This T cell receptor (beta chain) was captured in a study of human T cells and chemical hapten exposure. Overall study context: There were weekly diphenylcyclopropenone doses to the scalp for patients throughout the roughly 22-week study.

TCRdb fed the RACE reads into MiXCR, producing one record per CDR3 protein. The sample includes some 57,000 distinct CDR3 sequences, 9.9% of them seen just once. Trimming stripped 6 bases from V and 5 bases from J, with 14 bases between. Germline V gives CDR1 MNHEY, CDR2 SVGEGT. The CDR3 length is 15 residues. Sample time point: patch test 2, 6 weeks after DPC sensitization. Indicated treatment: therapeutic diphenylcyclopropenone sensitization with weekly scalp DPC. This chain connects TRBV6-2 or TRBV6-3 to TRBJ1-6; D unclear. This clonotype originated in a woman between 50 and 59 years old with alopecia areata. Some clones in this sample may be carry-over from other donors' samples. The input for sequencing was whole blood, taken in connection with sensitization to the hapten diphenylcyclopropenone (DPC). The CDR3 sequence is CASSSIQNHNSPLHF. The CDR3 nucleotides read TGTGCCAGCAGCTCCATACAGAACCATAATTCACCCCTCCACTTT.